The 15 T cell receptor beta chains below were found in one sample sequenced in a study of early T cells in non-severe SARS-CoV-2 infection. One entry per CDR3 protein results from TCRdb running MiXCR on the 5' RACE reads. The sample yields about 61,000 distinct CDR3 sequences, around 12% seen once. The sample was whole blood, taken at baseline. These receptor sequences come from an adult who was a healthcare worker with PCR-confirmed SARS-CoV-2 infection or an uninfected control (not recorded which). The donor label of this sample is uncertain.

This clonotype was seen only a few times. The J gene is TRBJ2-3, the V gene TRBV5-1, with 9 bases matching TRBD1. The CDR3 covers 15 residues. CDR1 and CDR2 (germline): SGHRS, YFSETQ. V dropped 4 bases and J dropped 7; count of bases not matched to a gene: 10. The CDR3 coding sequence is TGCGCCAGCAGCGGAACAGGGGGCCCCTCGAATACGCAGTATTTT. Translated, it gives CASSGTGGPSNTQYF.

This clonotype was counted a few times. The chain carries TRBV7-2 and TRBJ2-3, with 7 nucleotides matching TRBD1. With 2 bases clipped from V and 1 base from J, the junction kept 6 bases outside the gene matches. CDR1 is SGHTA and CDR2 is FQGNSA in the germline V gene. The CDR3 runs to 16 residues. DNA of the CDR3: TGTGCCAGCAGCTTATGGGGCCAGGGGGGCACAGATACGCAGTATTTT. Amino acid sequence: CASSLWGQGGTDTQYF.

The table lists this clonotype with a few counts. The chain is built from TRBV6-2 or TRBV6-3 and TRBJ1-5, with D unresolved. In germline, CDR1 is MNHEY, CDR2 SVGEGT. The CDR3 has 15 residues. Trimming pared 5 bases from V and 3 bases from J, leaving 14 bases between. The CDR3 region is CASSNAQAYNQPQHF. The CDR3 DNA is TGTGCCAGCAGTAACGCTCAGGCTTACAATCAGCCCCAGCATTTT.

This clonotype was recorded many times. J is TRBJ1-2 and V is TRBV19; D is perhaps TRBD1 (6 bases). The CDR3 length is 14 residues. Trimming left V 10 bases short and J 5 bases short, with 20 bases between. From germline, CDR1 is LNHDA and CDR2 SQIVND (reference sequence). The CDR3 DNA follows: TGTGCCACCAAAACGGACAGCCGTGGGTATGGCTACACCTTC. Its protein product is CATKTDSRGYGYTF.

This clonotype was detected ten times or more. The gene calls are TRBV14 and TRBJ2-5; no definite D call. The CDR3 loop spans 12 amino acids. Trimming removed 4 bases from V and 4 bases from J, with 7 bases in between. Germline loops: CDR1 SGHDN, CDR2 FVKESK. In DNA, the CDR3 is TGTGCCAGCAGCCTGCTAGGAGAGACCCAGTACTTC. Translated: CASSLLGETQYF.

The chain links TRBV18 to TRBJ2-1, with TRBD2 matching over 11 bases. The CDR3 consists of 17 residues. The V gene's germline CDR1 is KGHSH and CDR2 LQKENI. The V gene end was trimmed by 5 bases and the J gene end by 0 bases; junction bases not matched to a gene: 6. The CDR3 protein is CASSSSGGQSSYNEQFF. The CDR3, as DNA: TGTGCCAGCTCATCTAGCGGGGGGCAGAGCTCCTACAATGAGCAGTTCTTC.

CDR3 sequence reads: CASSIPTDRHNQPQHF. The CDR3 DNA sequence: TGTGCCAGTAGTATACCGACGGACAGGCACAATCAGCCCCAGCATTTT. V usage is TRBV19 and J usage is TRBJ1-5, with TRBD1 matching 7 bases. Per the germline V gene, CDR1 is LNHDA and CDR2 is SQIVND (reference sequence). Trimming at V came to 2 bases and at J to 3 bases, leaving 7 bases not matched to a gene. The CDR3 loop spans 16 amino acids.

This clonotype has a count of ten or more. This chain links TRBV20-1 with TRBJ2-1; TRBD2 matches 12 bases. Germline values: CDR1 DFQATT, CDR2 SNEGSKA (reference sequence). The junction had 7 bases not matched to a gene; V was cut back by 3 bases and J by 7 bases. The CDR3 has 15 amino acids. DNA of the CDR3: TGCAGTGCTAGTCTAGCGGGGGGGTATTTGAATGAGCAGTTCTTC. This gives the protein CSASLAGGYLNEQFF.

The J gene is TRBJ2-5, the V gene TRBV6-4, with D unclear. The length of the CDR3 is 13 residues. Germline CDR1 and CDR2: MRHNA and SNTAGT. V shed 2 bases and J shed 5 bases, with 9 bases lying between them. The DNA for the CDR3 is TGTGCCAGCAGTGACACTCCTGGCGAGACCCAGTACTTC. It encodes CASSDTPGETQYF.

In this sample, this clonotype turned up a few times. The V gene is TRBV6-1, the J gene TRBJ2-1; 7 bases are shared with TRBD1. This CDR3 is 16 amino acids long. The junction had 10 bases not matched to a gene; V was cut back by 5 bases and J by 3 bases. CDR1 and CDR2 (germline): MNHNS, SASEGT. CDR3 region: CASSKGQQEIYNEQFF. The DNA of the CDR3 is TGTGCCAGCAGTAAGGGACAGCAAGAGATCTACAATGAGCAGTTCTTC.

A few counts support this clonotype. V and J are TRBV11-2 and TRBJ2-3; no clear D. There are 14 residues in the CDR3. Germline V gene lookup returns CDR1 SGHAT and CDR2 FQNNGV. Between the trimmed V and J ends, which lost 6 bases and 2 bases, there was a span of 12 bases. The CDR3 spells CASRGPGPTDTQYF. CDR3 in DNA: TGTGCCAGCAGAGGGCCGGGCCCCACAGATACGCAGTATTTT. Full variable domain (outside the CDR3, taken from reference TRBV11-2 and TRBJ2-3): EAGVAQSPRYKIIEKRQSVAFWCNPISGHATLYWYQQILGQGPKLLIQFQNNGVVDDSQLPKDRFSAERLKGVDSTLKIQPAKLEDSAVYLCASRGPGPTDTQYFGPGTRLTVL.

This clonotype was seen at least ten times. This sequence joins TRBV2 and TRBJ2-1, with D unresolved. The CDR3 runs to 12 residues. V was cut by 8 bases and J by 5 bases, with 10 bases left in between. Germline lookup yields CDR1 SNHLY and CDR2 FYNNEI. The chain's CDR3 is CASLPGDNEQFF. The CDR3 nucleotides read TGTGCCAGCTTGCCAGGAGACAATGAGCAGTTCTTC.

This clonotype occurred many times. The chain employs TRBV2 and TRBJ1-1, with D possibly TRBD1 on 5 matching bases. The CDR3 is made up of 11 amino acids. Germline values: CDR1 SNHLY, CDR2 FYNNEI. Trimming removed 8 bases at V and 11 bases at J, with 15 bases between. CDR3 sequence: CASFRGLGAFF. CDR3 coding DNA: TGTGCCAGCTTTCGGGGCCTCGGGGCTTTCTTT.

This clonotype was counted at least ten times. CDR3 nucleotide sequence: TGCAGTGCTAGGGGACCCTCAGGGCTGAATGAGCAGTTCTTC. Protein product: CSARGPSGLNEQFF. V gene TRBV20-1 combines with J gene TRBJ2-1, with D possibly being TRBD1 or TRBD2 (5 bases each). Trimming pared 3 bases from V and 7 bases from J, leaving 16 bases between. The CDR3 loop spans 14 amino acids. Germline V gene lookup returns CDR1 DFQATT and CDR2 SNEGSKA (reference sequence).

This clonotype was observed a few times. J is TRBJ1-5 and V is TRBV12-3 or TRBV12-4, with 7 bases matching TRBD1. With 6 bases clipped from V and 5 bases from J, the junction kept 4 bases outside the gene matches. This CDR3 region has 13 residues. The CDR3 nucleotides read TGTGCCAGCAGACAGGGGATCGATCAGCCCCAGCATTTT. Protein: CASRQGIDQPQHF.